This T cell receptor beta chain was sequenced in a study of cytomegalovirus exposure and HLA in healthy donors. Broader study findings: A later analysis linked a missense DCLRE1C variant to TCR beta V- and J-gene trimming. A later look showed TCR association rates differing by HLA locus, highest for DRB1 and lowest for HLA-C. In a later analysis, parvovirus B19, influenza, CMV and Epstein-Barr virus appeared linked to several top co-occurrence clusters.

About this clone itself: Its antigen is not identified.

PCR was performed using 60 Vbeta and 13 Jbeta primers. Generated by immunoSEQ multiplex PCR, the TCRdb table keeps only in-frame clones and is missing some. The sample has about 130,000 clones, 70% to 85% seen once. The CDR3 has 12 amino acids. Per the germline V gene, CDR1 is SGHAT and CDR2 is FQNNGV. V dropped 5 bases and J dropped 4 bases, with 8 bases sitting between them. The rearrangement uses TRBV11-2 and TRBJ2-5; D is unclear. The clonotype was recovered from a man aged 45 to 65 in good health and CMV-seronegative. Sequenced: PBMCs. CDR3 nucleotide sequence: TGTGCCAGCAGCCTTCTCCCAGAGACCCAGTACTTC. It translates to CASSLLPETQYF.